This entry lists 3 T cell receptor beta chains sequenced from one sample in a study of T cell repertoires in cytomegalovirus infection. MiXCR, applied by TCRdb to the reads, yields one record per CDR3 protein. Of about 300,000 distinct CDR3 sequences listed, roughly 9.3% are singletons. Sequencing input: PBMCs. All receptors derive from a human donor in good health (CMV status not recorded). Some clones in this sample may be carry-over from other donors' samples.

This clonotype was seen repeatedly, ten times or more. CDR3 protein: CASRPNSAGELFF. CDR3 sequence (DNA): TGTGCCAGCAGACCCAACTCGGCCGGGGAGCTGTTTTTT. The chain recombines TRBV7-9 with TRBJ2-2; no definite D call. CDR1 and CDR2 (germline): SEHNR, FQNEAQ (reference sequence). CDR3 length: 13 residues. Trimming removed 6 bases from V and 6 bases from J, with 11 bases in between. The full variable domain, in which reference TRBV7-9 and TRBJ2-2 provide the parts outside the CDR3, is DTGVSQNPRHKITKRGQNVTFRCDPISEHNRLYWYRQTLGQGPEFLTYFQNEAQLEKSRLLSDRFSAERPKGSFSTLEIQRTEQGDSAMYLCASRPNSAGELFFGEGSRLTVL.

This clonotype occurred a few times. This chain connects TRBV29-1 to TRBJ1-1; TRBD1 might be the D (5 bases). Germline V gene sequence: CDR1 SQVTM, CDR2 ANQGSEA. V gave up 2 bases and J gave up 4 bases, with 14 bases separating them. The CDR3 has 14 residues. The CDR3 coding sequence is TGCAGCGTTGAAAGGGACCAGGGAGGCACTGAAGCTTTCTTT. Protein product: CSVERDQGGTEAFF. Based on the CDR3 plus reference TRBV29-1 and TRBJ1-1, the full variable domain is SAVISQKPSRDICQRGTSLTIQCQVDSQVTMMFWYRQQPGQSLTLIATANQGSEATYESGFVIDKFPISRPNLTFSTLTVSNMSPEDSSIYLCSVERDQGGTEAFFGQGTRLTVV.

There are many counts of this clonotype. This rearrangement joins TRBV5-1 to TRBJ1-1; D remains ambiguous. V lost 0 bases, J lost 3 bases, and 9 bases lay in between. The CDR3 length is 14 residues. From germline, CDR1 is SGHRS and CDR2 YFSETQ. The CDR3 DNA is TGCGCCAGCAGCTTGGGGTACACCGACACTGAAGCTTTCTTT. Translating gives CASSLGYTDTEAFF.